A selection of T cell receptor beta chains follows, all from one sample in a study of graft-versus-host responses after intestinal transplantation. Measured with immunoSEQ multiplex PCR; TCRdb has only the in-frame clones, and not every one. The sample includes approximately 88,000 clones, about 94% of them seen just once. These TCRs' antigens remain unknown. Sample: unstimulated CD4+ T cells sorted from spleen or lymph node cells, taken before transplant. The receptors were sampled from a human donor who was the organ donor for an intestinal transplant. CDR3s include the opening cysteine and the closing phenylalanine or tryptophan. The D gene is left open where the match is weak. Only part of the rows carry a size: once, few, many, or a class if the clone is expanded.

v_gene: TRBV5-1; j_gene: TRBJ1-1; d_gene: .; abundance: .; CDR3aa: CASSFGDERTEAFF; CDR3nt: TGCGCCAGCAGCTTTGGGGATGAACGCACTGAAGCTTTCTTT
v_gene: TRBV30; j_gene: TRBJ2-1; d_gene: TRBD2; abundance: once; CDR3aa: CAWSVLAGGTNEQFF; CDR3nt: TGTGCCTGGAGTGTCCTAGCGGGGGGCACCAATGAGCAGTTCTTC
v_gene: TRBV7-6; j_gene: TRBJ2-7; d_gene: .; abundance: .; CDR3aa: CASSSWGSEQYF; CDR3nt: TGTGCCAGCAGCTCCTGGGGTTCCGAGCAGTACTTC
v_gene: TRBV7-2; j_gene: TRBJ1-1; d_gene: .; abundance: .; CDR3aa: CASSLVPGTEAFF; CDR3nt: TGTGCCAGCAGCTTAGTGCCGGGCACTGAAGCTTTCTTT
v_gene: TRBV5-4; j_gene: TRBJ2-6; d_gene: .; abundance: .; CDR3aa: CASSLGGSGANVLTF; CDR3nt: TGTGCCAGCAGCTTGGGAGGGTCTGGGGCCAACGTCCTGACTTTC
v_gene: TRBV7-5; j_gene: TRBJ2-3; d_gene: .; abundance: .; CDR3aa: CARNMFFRSPDTQYF; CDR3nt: TGTGCCAGAAATATGTTTTTTAGGAGCCCCGATACGCAGTATTTT
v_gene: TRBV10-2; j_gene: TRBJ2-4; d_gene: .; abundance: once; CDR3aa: CASGDRFKNIQYF; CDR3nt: TGCGCCAGCGGGGACCGGTTCAAAAACATTCAGTACTTC
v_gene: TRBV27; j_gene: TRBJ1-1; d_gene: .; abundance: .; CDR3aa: CASSSRYGWVNTEAFF; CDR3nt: TGTGCCAGCAGTTCCCGCTACGGCTGGGTGAACACTGAAGCTTTCTTT
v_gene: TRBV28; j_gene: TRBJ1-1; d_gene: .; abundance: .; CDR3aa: CASSLRKGLPEAFF; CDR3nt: TGTGCCAGCAGTTTGAGAAAAGGACTCCCTGAAGCTTTCTTT
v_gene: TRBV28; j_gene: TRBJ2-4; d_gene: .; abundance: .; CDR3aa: CASSLASIAKNIQYF; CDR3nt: TGTGCCAGCAGTTTGGCCAGCATAGCCAAAAACATTCAGTACTTC
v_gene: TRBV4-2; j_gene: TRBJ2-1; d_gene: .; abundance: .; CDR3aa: CASSRDNQNEQFF; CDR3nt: TGTGCCAGCAGCCGGGACAATCAAAATGAGCAGTTCTTC
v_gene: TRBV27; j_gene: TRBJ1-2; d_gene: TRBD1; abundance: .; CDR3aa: CASSFADRGDGYTF; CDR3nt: TGTGCCAGCAGTTTCGCGGACAGGGGAGATGGCTACACCTTC
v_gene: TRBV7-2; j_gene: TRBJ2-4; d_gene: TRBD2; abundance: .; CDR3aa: CASSSPLAGGSKNIQYF; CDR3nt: TGTGCCAGCAGCTCCCCACTAGCGGGGGGGTCCAAAAACATTCAGTACTTC
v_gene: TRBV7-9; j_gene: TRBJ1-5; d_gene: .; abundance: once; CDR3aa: CASSLGERGRQPQHF; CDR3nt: TGTGCCAGCAGCTTAGGAGAGAGGGGACGCCAGCCCCAGCATTTT
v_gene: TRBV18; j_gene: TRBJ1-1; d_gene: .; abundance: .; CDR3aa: CASSGQPDTEAFF; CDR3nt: TGTGCCAGCTCCGGACAGCCAGACACTGAAGCTTTCTTT
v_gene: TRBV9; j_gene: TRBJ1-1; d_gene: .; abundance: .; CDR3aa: CASSVGWNTEAFF; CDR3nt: TGTGCCAGCAGCGTAGGCTGGAACACTGAAGCTTTCTTT
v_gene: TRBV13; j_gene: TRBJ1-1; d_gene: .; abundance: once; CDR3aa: CASSSRKRGQAFF; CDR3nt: TGTGCCAGCAGCTCAAGGAAGAGGGGACAAGCTTTCTTT
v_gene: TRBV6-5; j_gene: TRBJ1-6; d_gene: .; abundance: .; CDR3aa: CASSTVYNSPLHF; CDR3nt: TGTGCCAGCAGCACTGTCTATAATTCACCCCTCCACTTT
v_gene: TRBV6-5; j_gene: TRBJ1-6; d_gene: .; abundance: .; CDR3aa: CASSSQENNSPLHF; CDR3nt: TGTGCCAGCAGTTCACAGGAGAATAATTCACCCCTCCACTTT
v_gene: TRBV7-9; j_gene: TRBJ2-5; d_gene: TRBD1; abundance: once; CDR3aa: CASSLGGGQDETQYF; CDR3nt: TGTGCCAGCAGCTTAGGAGGGGGACAGGACGAGACCCAGTACTTC
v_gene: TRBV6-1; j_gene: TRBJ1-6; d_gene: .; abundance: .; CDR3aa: CASRGGQLYNSPLHF; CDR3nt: TGTGCCAGCAGGGGCGGACAGCTCTATAATTCACCCCTCCACTTT
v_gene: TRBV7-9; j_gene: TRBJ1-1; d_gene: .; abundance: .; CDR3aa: CASSLRSLNTEAFF; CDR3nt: TGTGCCAGCAGCTTGCGCTCTCTGAACACTGAAGCTTTCTTT
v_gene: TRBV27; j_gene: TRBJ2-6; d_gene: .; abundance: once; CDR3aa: CASSSGANVLTF; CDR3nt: TGTGCCAGCAGCTCTGGGGCCAACGTCCTGACTTTC
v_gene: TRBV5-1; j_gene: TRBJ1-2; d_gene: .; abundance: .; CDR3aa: CASSSGGSGGYTF; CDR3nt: TGCGCCAGCAGCTCGGGGGGCTCGGGTGGCTACACCTTC
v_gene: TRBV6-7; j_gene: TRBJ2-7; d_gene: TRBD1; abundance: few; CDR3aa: CARLKGQGRKSEQYF; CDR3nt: TGTGCCAGGCTGAAGGGACAGGGGCGCAAAAGCGAGCAGTACTTC
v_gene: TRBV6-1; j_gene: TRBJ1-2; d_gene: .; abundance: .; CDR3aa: CASTEDPGAWYGYTF; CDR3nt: TGTGCCAGCACTGAAGACCCCGGGGCTTGGTATGGCTACACCTTC
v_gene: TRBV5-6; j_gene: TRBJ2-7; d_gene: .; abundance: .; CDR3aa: CASSPDGTYEQYF; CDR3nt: TGTGCCAGCAGCCCGGACGGGACCTACGAGCAGTACTTC
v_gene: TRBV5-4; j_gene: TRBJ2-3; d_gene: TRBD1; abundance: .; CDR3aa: CASSLRQGGGTDTQYF; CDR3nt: TGTGCCAGCAGCTTGCGACAGGGGGGAGGCACAGATACGCAGTATTTT
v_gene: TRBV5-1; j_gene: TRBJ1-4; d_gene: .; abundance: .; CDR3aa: CASSPTNEKLFF; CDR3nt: TGCGCCAGCAGCCCAACTAATGAAAAACTGTTTTTT
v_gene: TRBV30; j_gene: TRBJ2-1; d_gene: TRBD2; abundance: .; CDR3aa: CAWSVGRGSSREQFF; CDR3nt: TGTGCCTGGAGTGTAGGGCGGGGGTCCTCCAGGGAGCAGTTCTTC
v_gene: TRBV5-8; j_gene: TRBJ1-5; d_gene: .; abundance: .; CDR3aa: CASSLGVGANSNQPQHF; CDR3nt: TGTGCCAGCAGCTTGGGCGTAGGTGCCAATAGCAATCAGCCCCAGCATTTT
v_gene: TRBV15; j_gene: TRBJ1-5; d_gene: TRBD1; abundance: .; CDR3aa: CATSVRGTGNQPQHF; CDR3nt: TGTGCCACCAGCGTTCGAGGGACAGGCAATCAGCCCCAGCATTTT
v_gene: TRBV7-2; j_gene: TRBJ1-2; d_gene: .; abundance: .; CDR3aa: CASSFARVTSYGYTF; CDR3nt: TGTGCCAGCAGCTTCGCCCGGGTAACATCCTATGGCTACACCTTC
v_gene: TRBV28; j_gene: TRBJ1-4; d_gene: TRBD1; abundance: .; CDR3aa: CASIYRGSGSEKLFF; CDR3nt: TGTGCCAGCATCTACAGGGGGTCCGGAAGTGAAAAACTGTTTTTT
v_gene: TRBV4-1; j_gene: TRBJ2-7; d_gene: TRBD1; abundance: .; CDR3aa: CASSQGRGTGAYEQYF; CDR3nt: TGCGCCAGCAGCCAAGGGAGGGGGACAGGGGCCTACGAGCAGTACTTC
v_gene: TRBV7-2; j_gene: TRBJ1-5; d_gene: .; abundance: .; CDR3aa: CASSRQGSSNQPQHF; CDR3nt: TGTGCCAGCAGCCGGCAGGGCTCGAGCAATCAGCCCCAGCATTTT
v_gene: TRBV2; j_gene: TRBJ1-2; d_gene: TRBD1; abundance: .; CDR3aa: CASSGGDRSYGYTF; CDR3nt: TGTGCCAGCAGTGGAGGGGACAGATCCTATGGCTACACCTTC
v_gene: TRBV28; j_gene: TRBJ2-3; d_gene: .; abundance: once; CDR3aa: CASQGFTDTQYF; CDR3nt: TGTGCCAGCCAGGGGTTCACAGATACGCAGTATTTT
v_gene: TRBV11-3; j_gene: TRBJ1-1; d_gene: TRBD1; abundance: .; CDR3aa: CASSLDRDTEAFF; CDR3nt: TGTGCCAGCAGCTTGGACAGGGACACTGAAGCTTTCTTT
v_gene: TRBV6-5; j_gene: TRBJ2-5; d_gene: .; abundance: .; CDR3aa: CASSPLAMETQYF; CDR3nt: TGTGCCAGCAGTCCTCTAGCAATGGAGACCCAGTACTTC